This T cell receptor (beta chain) was obtained from a study of long-term antiretroviral therapy in people with HIV. Study observations and caveats: Controls had broader CDR3 length ranges than HIV repertoires did.

The CDR3 length is 17 residues. Trimming pared 2 bases from V and 4 bases from J, leaving 19 bases between. Per the germline V gene, CDR1 is SGHDN and CDR2 is FVKESK. In regard to this clone: Its antigen is unknown.

The assay used was immunoSEQ (version v3.0), run at survey level. The table came from immunoSEQ multiplex PCR; TCRdb's copy has only in-frame clones and leaves some out. The sample contains some 40,000 clones, approximately 87% of which appear only once. Every specimen provided roughly 0.9-10 million cryopreserved PBMC before DNA extraction took place. The sequencing here drew on unsorted PBMCs, taken 1.2 years after starting antiretroviral therapy. This clonotype was obtained from a woman between 50 and 59 years old with HIV. The genes are TRBV14 and TRBJ2-3; no firm D call. CDR3 coding DNA: TGTGCCAGCAGCCAATATGCGGCAGGAGACGTGGCAGATACGCAGTATTTT. Protein product: CASSQYAAGDVADTQYF.